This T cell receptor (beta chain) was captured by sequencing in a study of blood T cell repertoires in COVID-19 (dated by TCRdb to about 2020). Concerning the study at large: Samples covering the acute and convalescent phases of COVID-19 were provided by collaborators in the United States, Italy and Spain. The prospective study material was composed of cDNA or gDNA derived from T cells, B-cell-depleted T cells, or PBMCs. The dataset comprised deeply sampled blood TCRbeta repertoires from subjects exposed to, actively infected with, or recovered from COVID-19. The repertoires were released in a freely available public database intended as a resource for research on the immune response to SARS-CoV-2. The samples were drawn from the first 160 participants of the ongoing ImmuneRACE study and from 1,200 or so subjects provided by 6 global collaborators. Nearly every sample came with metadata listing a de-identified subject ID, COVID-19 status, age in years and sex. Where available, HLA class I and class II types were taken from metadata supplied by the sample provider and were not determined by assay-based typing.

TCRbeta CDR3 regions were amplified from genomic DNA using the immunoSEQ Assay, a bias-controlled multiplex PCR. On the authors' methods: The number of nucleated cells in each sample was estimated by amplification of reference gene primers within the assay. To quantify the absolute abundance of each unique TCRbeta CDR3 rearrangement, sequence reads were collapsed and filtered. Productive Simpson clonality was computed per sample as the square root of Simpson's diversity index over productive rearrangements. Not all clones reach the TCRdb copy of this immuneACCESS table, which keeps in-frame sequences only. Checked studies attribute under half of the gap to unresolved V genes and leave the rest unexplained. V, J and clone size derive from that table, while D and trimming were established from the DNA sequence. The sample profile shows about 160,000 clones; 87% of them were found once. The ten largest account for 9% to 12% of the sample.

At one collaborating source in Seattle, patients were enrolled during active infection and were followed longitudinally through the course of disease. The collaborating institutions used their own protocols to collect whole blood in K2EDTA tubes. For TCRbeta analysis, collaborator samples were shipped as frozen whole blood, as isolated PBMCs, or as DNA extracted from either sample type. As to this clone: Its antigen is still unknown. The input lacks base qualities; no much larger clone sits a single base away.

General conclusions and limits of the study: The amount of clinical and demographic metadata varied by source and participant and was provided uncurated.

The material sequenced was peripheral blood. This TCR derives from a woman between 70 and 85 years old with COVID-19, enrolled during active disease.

The bases are TGTGCCAGCAGCCCGACCGACAGGGCCTCTGGCTACACCTTC. This codes for CASSPTDRASGYTF. The rearrangement combines TRBV7-9 with TRBJ1-2; TRBD1 lines up with 7 middle nucleotides. As encoded in the germline V gene (reference sequence), CDR1 is SEHNR while CDR2 is FQNEAQ. The CDR3 holds 14 amino acids from the cysteine to the phenylalanine. Only the CDR3 portion is preserved as DNA: 42 bases, with reading frame beginning at the first base. Trimming leaves V shorter by 5 bases and J shorter by 7 bases, with the junction holding 10 bases beyond the gene matches.